Each of the 32 T cell receptor beta chains below was sequenced from the same sample in a study of blood T cell repertoires in COVID-19. This table comes from immunoSEQ multiplex PCR, and its TCRdb copy is limited to in-frame clones, with some not included. The sample holds about 220,000 clones; more than 75% are singletons and the top ten take more than 10%. The sequenced sample consisted of peripheral blood. These receptors all stem from a human donor in a cohort sampled during active COVID-19.

This rearrangement joins TRBV3-1 (or the pseudogene TRBV3-2) to TRBJ1-1, with 9 nucleotides matching TRBD1. Looked up from germline, CDR1 is LGHDT and CDR2 is YNNKEL (reference sequence). After removal of 4 bases from V and 6 bases from J, the junction contained 15 bases not matched to a gene. The CDR3 totals 17 residues. Written as DNA, the CDR3 is TGTGCCAGCAGCCGCCGTCCCGGGACAGGGACGGGGGCTGAAGCTTTCTTT. Translated, it gives CASSRRPGTGTGAEAFF.

The count of this clone is one. The CDR3: CASSILWDRGLETQYF. The DNA for the CDR3 is TGTGCCAGTAGTATCTTATGGGACAGGGGGCTAGAGACCCAGTACTTC. The rearrangement uses TRBV19 and TRBJ2-5, with 12 bases fitting TRBD1. The CDR3 is 16 residues long. Germline assignment: CDR1 LNHDA and CDR2 SQIVND (reference sequence). J was trimmed by 4 bases and V by 3 bases; bases with no gene match: 6.

The chain is built from TRBV18 and TRBJ2-3; 9 positions match TRBD1. The J segment lost 2 bases and the V segment lost 2 bases, leaving 11 bases of the junction unmatched. The germline gives CDR1 KGHSH, CDR2 LQKENI. CDR3 length equals 18 residues. The CDR3 coding sequence is TGTGCCAGCTCACCAACAGGAGAGAGGACAGGGGACACAGATACGCAGTATTTT. It yields the protein CASSPTGERTGDTDTQYF. Full variable domain (remainder filled in from reference TRBV18 and TRBJ2-3): NAGVMQNPRHLVRRRGQEARLRCSPMKGHSHVYWYRQLPEEGLKFMVYLQKENIIDESGMPKERFSAEFPKEGPSILRIQQVVRGDSAAYFCASSPTGERTGDTDTQYFGPGTRLTVL.

The chain employs TRBV5-1 and TRBJ2-2, with 7 nucleotides matching TRBD1. V lost 3 bases to trimming and J lost 4 bases; unmatched junction nucleotides: 3. CDR3 length equals 14 residues. Germline values: CDR1 SGHRS, CDR2 YFSETQ. The CDR3 reads CASSSQGSTGELFF. The CDR3 DNA reads as TGCGCCAGCAGCTCACAGGGGAGCACCGGGGAGCTGTTTTTT.

The chain recombines TRBV30 with TRBJ1-5; TRBD1 matches at 10 bases. This CDR3 spans 13 amino acids. In germline, CDR1 is GTSNPN, CDR2 SVGIG (reference sequence). V was clipped by 1 base and J by 10 bases; unmatched bases: 4. CDR3 nucleotide sequence: TGTGCCTGGAGTGAGGGGGACAGGGGCCCCCAGCATTTT. Residues: CAWSEGDRGPQHF.

The genes are TRBV7-9 and TRBJ2-5, with 8 bases aligning to TRBD1. The CDR3 loop spans 15 amino acids. From germline, CDR1 is SEHNR and CDR2 FQNEAQ (reference sequence). The J segment lost 0 bases and the V segment lost 5 bases, leaving 5 bases of the junction unmatched. CDR3: CASSPGGAYQETQYF. The CDR3 nucleotides read TGTGCCAGCAGCCCAGGGGGCGCGTACCAAGAGACCCAGTACTTC.

For the CDR3, the DNA is TGTGCCAGCAGTTACTCGTGGGGGGTCCAAGAGACCCAGTACTTC. Translation: CASSYSWGVQETQYF. The chain is built from TRBV6-5 and TRBJ2-5; maybe TRBD2 (6 bases). Trimming pared 0 bases from V and 1 base from J, leaving 9 bases between. The length of the CDR3 is 15 residues. The germline gives CDR1 MNHEY, CDR2 SVGAGI.

Only one count was recorded for this clone. This chain connects TRBV9 to TRBJ2-5, with TRBD1 identical over 11 bases. V lost 3 bases and J lost 1; bases outside the gene matches: 5. The CDR3 is made up of 16 amino acids. Per the germline V gene, CDR1 is SGDLS and CDR2 is YYNGEE. The CDR3 is CASSDPGTGGQETQYF. The CDR3 bases are TGTGCCAGCAGCGACCCCGGGACAGGGGGCCAAGAGACCCAGTACTTC.

The chain links TRBV6-5 to TRBJ2-2; a weak D match, TRBD2 (5 bases). V gave up 1 base and J gave up 6 bases, with 12 bases separating them. This CDR3 region has 15 residues. Germline V gene data show CDR1 as MNHEY and CDR2 as SVGAGI. CDR3 amino acids: CASSYYGLGPGELFF. DNA for the CDR3: TGTGCCAGCAGTTACTACGGACTTGGCCCCGGGGAGCTGTTTTTT.

This chain joins TRBV4-2 and TRBJ2-3; possible D gene TRBD2, 5 bases. V shed 4 bases and J shed 3 bases, with 14 bases lying between them. The CDR3 is 15 residues long. Germline assignment: CDR1 LGHNA and CDR2 YNFKEQ. This CDR3 is CASSLNTRGTDTQYF. The DNA for the CDR3 is TGTGCCAGCAGCCTAAACACCCGAGGGACAGATACGCAGTATTTT.

Turning to this clone: The conserved closing phenylalanine or tryptophan is absent in this CDR3, likely reflecting a read error. The limits of the CDR3 on the DNA are not certain, so only TCRdb's listed CDR3 is given. This chain joins TRBV6-5 and TRBJ2-7; TRBD1 was called by the table and not checked on the DNA. Inclusive of both ends, the CDR3 amounts to 13 amino acids. Germline lookup yields CDR1 MNHEY and CDR2 SVGAGI. CDR3 sequence: CASSYSDRALLSI.

This clone has just one count. The chain uses TRBV2 and TRBJ1-6; TRBD1 agrees at 7 bases. J was trimmed by 7 bases and V by 10 bases; bases with no gene match: 10. CDR3 size: 14 residues. Per the germline V gene, CDR1 is SNHLY and CDR2 is FYNNEI. The CDR3 region is CAIPTGARNSPLHF. The CDR3 DNA is TGTGCCATTCCCACAGGGGCGAGGAATTCACCCCTCCACTTT. Drawing the rest from reference TRBV2 and TRBJ1-6, the complete variable domain is EPEVTQTPSHQVTQMGQEVILRCVPISNHLYFYWYRQILGQKVEFLVSFYNNEISEKSEIFDDQFSVERPDGSNFTLKIRSTKLEDSAMYFCAIPTGARNSPLHFGNGTRLTVT.

This chain links TRBV12-5 with TRBJ1-3, with TRBD1 identical over 8 bases. V dropped 1 base and J dropped 4; count of bases not matched to a gene: 3. Germline lookup yields CDR1 LGHNT and CDR2 FRNRAP. The CDR3 extends over 15 amino acids. The CDR3 DNA reads TGTGCTAGTGGTTTGGCGGGGACAGGCGGAAACACCATATATTTT. Translating gives CASGLAGTGGNTIYF.

This clone occurred once. J is TRBJ2-5 and V is TRBV29-1; 8 positions agree with TRBD2. The length of the CDR3 is 14 residues. Germline V CDR1 and CDR2: SQVTM, ANQGSEA. V lost 8 bases and J lost 1; bases outside the gene matches: 9. Here the CDR3 DNA reads TGCAGCTCTCCAAGCGGGGGATCCCAAGAGACCCAGTACTTC. Translating it yields CSSPSGGSQETQYF.

Concerning this clone itself: Within the sample, other DNA sequences also encode this same CDR3. This rearrangement joins TRBV5-1 to TRBJ1-2; TRBD1 matches 7 bases. Looked up from germline, CDR1 is SGHRS and CDR2 is YFSETQ. V shed 3 bases, J shed 5 bases, and the junction held 7 bases outside the gene matches. The CDR3 is made up of 14 amino acids. The CDR3 reads CASSSGTATYGYTF. The DNA for the CDR3 is TGCGCCAGCAGCTCGGGGACAGCCACTTATGGCTACACCTTC.

The chain is built from TRBV19 and TRBJ2-4; D is ambiguous. The CDR3 extends over 11 amino acids. Germline V gene sequence: CDR1 LNHDA, CDR2 SQIVND (reference sequence). The V end was cut by 7 bases, the J end by 11 bases, with 12 bases between. This CDR3 reads CASIQGGVQYF. The CDR3 region has the DNA TGTGCCAGTATCCAAGGTGGAGTTCAGTACTTC.

This chain uses TRBV28 with TRBJ1-1, with D hard to call. The CDR3 runs 15 residues. CDR1 is MDHEN and CDR2 is SYDVKM in the germline V gene. The germline V and J ends were trimmed by 5 bases and 1 base, with 14 bases remaining between them. The DNA of the CDR3 is TGTGCCAGCAGTCCCCTCCGTTTCGGGAACACTGAAGCTTTCTTT. Amino acids: CASSPLRFGNTEAFF.

This sequence joins TRBV9 and TRBJ1-3; possible D gene TRBD1, 5 bases. The CDR3 spans 17 residues. Between the trimmed V and J ends, which lost 4 bases and 0 bases, there was a span of 17 bases. Germline V gene sequence: CDR1 SGDLS, CDR2 YYNGEE. CDR3 residues: CASSIGGTFISGNTIYF. The DNA for the CDR3 is TGTGCCAGCAGCATAGGAGGGACTTTCATCTCTGGAAACACCATATATTTT.

V gene TRBV4-1 combines with J gene TRBJ2-7; TRBD2 might be the D (7 bases). Looked up from germline, CDR1 is MGHRA and CDR2 is YSYEKL. V gave up 4 bases and J gave up 0 bases, with 22 bases separating them. This CDR3 comprises 18 residues. The CDR3 DNA sequence: TGCGCCAGCAGCCGAATTTACCAAGCGGGACACCCCTCCTACGAGCAGTACTTC. It specifies CASSRIYQAGHPSYEQYF.

The chain carries TRBV9 and TRBJ2-5; TRBD1 aligns across 8 bases. The CDR3 covers 21 residues. Germline V gene lookup returns CDR1 SGDLS and CDR2 YYNGEE. J was trimmed by 2 bases and V by 0 bases; bases with no gene match: 21. The CDR3 reads CASSVGFEGFGTGATQETQYF. The CDR3 DNA sequence: TGTGCCAGCAGCGTAGGTTTCGAGGGCTTTGGGACAGGAGCCACACAAGAGACCCAGTACTTC.

The chain carries TRBV5-6 and TRBJ2-3, with 11 bases lining up with TRBD1. V shed 4 bases, J shed 6 bases, and the junction held 10 bases outside the gene matches. The CDR3 runs to 16 residues. CDR1 is SGHDT, CDR2 YYEEEE, per germline. CDR3 DNA sequence: TGTGCCAGCAGCCTATGGACAGGGGGCGTTTGGGATACGCAGTATTTT. This gives the protein CASSLWTGGVWDTQYF.

The chain combines TRBV4-2 with TRBJ1-3; D not resolved. Trimming left V 0 bases short and J 4 bases short, with 13 bases between. The V gene's germline CDR1 is LGHNA and CDR2 YNFKEQ. The length of the CDR3 is 16 residues. CDR3 sequence reads: CASSQEQTRGGNTIYF. CDR3 in DNA: TGTGCCAGCAGCCAAGAACAAACTCGCGGGGGAAACACCATATATTTT.

The chain links TRBV5-6 to TRBJ1-3, with no clear D. Trimming removed 2 bases at V and 2 bases at J, with 8 bases between. This CDR3 has 14 residues. CDR1 and CDR2 from the germline V gene are SGHDT and YYEEEE. The CDR3: CASSFGGTGNTIYF. The CDR3 DNA reads TGTGCCAGCAGCTTTGGAGGTACTGGAAACACCATATATTTT.

For the CDR3, the DNA is TGCAGCGGGAGCGGGAGAGGGAGCACAGATACGCAGTATTTT. It encodes CSGSGRGSTDTQYF. The chain joins TRBV29-1 to TRBJ2-3; 8 bases fit TRBD2. The CDR3 has 14 amino acids. The germline V gene has CDR1 SQVTM and CDR2 ANQGSEA. V shed 7 bases, J shed 0 bases, and the junction held 6 bases outside the gene matches.

V is TRBV6-1 and J is TRBJ2-2; 7 positions agree with TRBD2. The CDR3 has 16 amino acids. Germline-derived CDR1 and CDR2 are MNHNS and SASEGT. Losses at the gene ends were 2 bases for V and 4 bases for J; bases not matched to a gene: 7. The chain's CDR3 is CASSESPGGGTGELFF. In DNA, the CDR3 is TGTGCCAGCAGTGAATCCCCGGGGGGTGGCACCGGGGAGCTGTTTTTT.

The rearrangement uses TRBV30 and TRBJ2-4; no clear D gene. Germline assignment: CDR1 GTSNPN and CDR2 SVGIG (reference sequence). This CDR3 is built from 11 residues. V shed 0 bases and J shed 12 bases, with 9 bases lying between them. The CDR3 spells CAWSVKSGQYF. The DNA for the CDR3 is TGTGCCTGGAGTGTGAAGTCGGGTCAGTACTTC. Filled out from reference TRBV30 and TRBJ2-4, the complete variable domain reads SQTIHQWPATLVQPVGSPLSLECTVEGTSNPNLYWYRQAAGRGLQLLFYSVGIGQISSEVPQNLSASRPQDRQFILSSKKLLLSDSGFYLCAWSVKSGQYFGAGTRLSVL.

The chain combines TRBV19 with TRBJ2-7, with TRBD2 identical over 8 bases. J gave up 6 bases and V 4 bases, and 20 bases lay outside the gene matches. The CDR3 is 18 residues long. Germline values: CDR1 LNHDA, CDR2 SQIVND (reference sequence). In DNA, the CDR3 is TGTGCCAGTAGTACGCTCATGTTTAACAGCGGGAGAGGGAGCGAGCAGTACTTC. Encoded protein: CASSTLMFNSGRGSEQYF.

V is TRBV2 and J is TRBJ2-5; D gene uncertain. This CDR3 has 12 residues. Germline V gives CDR1 SNHLY, CDR2 FYNNEI. V lost 7 bases and J 0 bases, leaving 6 bases between the germline ends. The CDR3 protein is CASNQYQETQYF. CDR3 sequence (DNA): TGTGCCAGCAACCAGTACCAAGAGACCCAGTACTTC. Full variable domain (outside the CDR3, taken from reference TRBV2 and TRBJ2-5): EPEVTQTPSHQVTQMGQEVILRCVPISNHLYFYWYRQILGQKVEFLVSFYNNEISEKSEIFDDQFSVERPDGSNFTLKIRSTKLEDSAMYFCASNQYQETQYFGPGTRLLVL.

This clone was seen just once. The chain is built from TRBV5-1 and TRBJ2-1, with 10 bases lining up with TRBD2. CDR3 length equals 15 residues. V was pared by 5 bases and J by 4 bases, with 6 bases of the junction left unmatched. CDR1 and CDR2 (germline): SGHRS, YFSETQ. Here the CDR3 DNA reads TGCGCCAGCAGACCCGGACTAGCGGAGTACAATGAGCAGTTCTTC. Amino acid sequence: CASRPGLAEYNEQFF.

The chain carries TRBV7-8 and TRBJ1-5; D is perhaps TRBD1 (5 bases). The CDR3 is 17 residues long. Germline V gene lookup returns CDR1 SGHVS and CDR2 FQNEAQ. Trimming took off 2 bases at V and 0 bases at J, with 14 bases between the two ends. CDR3 region: CASSLSGGRTSNQPQHF. The CDR3 DNA reads as TGTGCCAGCAGCTTAAGTGGGGGGAGAACTAGCAATCAGCCCCAGCATTTT.

This chain uses TRBV7-9 with TRBJ2-2, with D possibly TRBD2 on 5 matching bases. The length of the CDR3 is 15 residues. Trimming cost V 5 bases and J 8 bases, with 18 bases left between them. Per germline, CDR1 SEHNR and CDR2 FQNEAQ (reference sequence). CDR3 nucleotides: TGTGCCAGCAGCCTACCCGTGAGTGGGAGTGGGGAGCTGTTTTTT. This sequence encodes CASSLPVSGSGELFF.

The chain carries TRBV23-1 and TRBJ2-1, with a tentative D call TRBD2 (5 bases). Being an ORF, TRBV23-1 has a function that is uncertain. This CDR3 is 15 amino acids long. The V end was cut by 0 bases, the J end by 6 bases, with 12 bases between. This chain's CDR3 is CASSQSRASANEQFF. The CDR3 coding sequence is TGCGCCAGCAGTCAATCGAGGGCCAGTGCCAATGAGCAGTTCTTC.